The clone carrying this TCR beta chain was recorded a few times. None of the donors, who were healthy HIV-negative adults, had recently had acute infections or vaccinations. This sample was included in a study of shared clonotypes between healthy human individuals. The CDR3 covers 15 residues. Germline lookup yields CDR1 GTSNPN and CDR2 SVGIG (reference sequence). V gave up 5 bases and J gave up 4 bases; unmatched junction bases: 11. The protocol was immunoSEQ multiplex PCR, while the TCRdb copy is restricted to in-frame clones and leaves out a portion. The data contain about a million clones, approximately 76% of them seen just once; the ten biggest clones take up roughly 1.5%.

The chain links TRBV30 to TRBJ2-3, with TRBD2 identical over 8 bases. This TCR derives from a man aged 18 to 30 in good health. Sequenced material: memory CD4+ T cells sorted from blood. Subset noted: CD45RA-negative fraction. As DNA, the CDR3 is TGTGCCTGGGGACTAGCTGCGGGTCGAGCAGATACGCAGTATTTT. Amino acids: CAWGLAAGRADTQYF.